This T cell receptor beta chain was sequenced for a study of blood T cell repertoires in COVID-19. Study in general: Some COVID-19 samples were acute and others convalescent; all came from the United States, Italy and Spain. Sources were T cells, B-cell-depleted T cells, or PBMCs; the material itself was cDNA or gDNA.

In the original workflow: For nucleated cells, counts were estimated from reference gene primer amplification. Using immunoSEQ multiplex PCR, the repertoire was profiled, and TCRdb retains in-frame clones only, with some absent. V, J and clone size are taken as reported in that table, and D and trimming were inferred from the DNA itself. The sample has 20,000 to 25,000 clones, roughly 73% seen once; the top ten hold less than 20%. The ends were cut back, 5 bases at V and 3 bases at J, with 11 bases in the middle. The germline V gene encodes CDR1 SEHNR and CDR2 FQNEAQ (reference sequence). This CDR3 has 14 residues.

The sequenced sample consisted of peripheral blood. This TCR was recovered from a human donor in a cohort sampled during active or convalescent COVID-19. The rearrangement links TRBV7-9 to TRBJ1-5; D not resolved. The DNA of the CDR3 is TGTGCCAGCAGCCTCGACGGGTTCAATCAGCCCCAGCATTTT. Protein sequence: CASSLDGFNQPQHF.